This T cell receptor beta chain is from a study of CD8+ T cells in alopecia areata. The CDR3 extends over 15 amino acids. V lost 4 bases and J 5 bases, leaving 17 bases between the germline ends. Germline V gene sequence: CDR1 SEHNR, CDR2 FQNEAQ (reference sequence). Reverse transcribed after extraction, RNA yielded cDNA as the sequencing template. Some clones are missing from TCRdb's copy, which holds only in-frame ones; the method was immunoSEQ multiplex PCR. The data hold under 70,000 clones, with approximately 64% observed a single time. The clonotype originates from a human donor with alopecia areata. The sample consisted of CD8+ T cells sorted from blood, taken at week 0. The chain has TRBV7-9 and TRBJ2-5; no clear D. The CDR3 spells CASSSPLQHSETQYF. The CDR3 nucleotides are TGTGCCAGCAGCTCGCCCCTTCAACATTCGGAGACCCAGTACTTC.